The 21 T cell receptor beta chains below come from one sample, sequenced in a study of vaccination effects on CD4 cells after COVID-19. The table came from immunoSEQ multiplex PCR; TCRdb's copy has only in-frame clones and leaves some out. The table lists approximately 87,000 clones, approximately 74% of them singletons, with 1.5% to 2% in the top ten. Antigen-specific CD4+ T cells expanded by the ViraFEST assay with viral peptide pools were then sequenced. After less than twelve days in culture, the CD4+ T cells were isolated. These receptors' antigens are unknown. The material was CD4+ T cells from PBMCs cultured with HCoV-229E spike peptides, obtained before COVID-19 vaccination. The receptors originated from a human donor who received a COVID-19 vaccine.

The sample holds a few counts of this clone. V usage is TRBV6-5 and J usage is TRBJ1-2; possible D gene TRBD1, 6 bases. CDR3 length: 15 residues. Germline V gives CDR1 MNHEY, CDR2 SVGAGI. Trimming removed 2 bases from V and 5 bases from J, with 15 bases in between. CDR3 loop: CASSYVTGGKYGYTF. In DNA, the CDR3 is TGTGCCAGCAGTTACGTGACAGGCGGGAAGTATGGCTACACCTTC.

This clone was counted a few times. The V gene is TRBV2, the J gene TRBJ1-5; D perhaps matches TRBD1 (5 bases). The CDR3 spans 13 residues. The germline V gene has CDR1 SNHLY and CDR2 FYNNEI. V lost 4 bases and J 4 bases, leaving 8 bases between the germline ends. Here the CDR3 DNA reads TGTGCCAGCAGTGCAGGGCTGAATCAGCCCCAGCATTTT. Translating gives CASSAGLNQPQHF.

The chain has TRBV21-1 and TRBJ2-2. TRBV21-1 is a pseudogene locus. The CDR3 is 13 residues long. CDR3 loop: CASSKKPVGELFF. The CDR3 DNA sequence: TGTGCCAGCAGCAAAAAACCCGTCGGGGAGCTGTTTTTT.

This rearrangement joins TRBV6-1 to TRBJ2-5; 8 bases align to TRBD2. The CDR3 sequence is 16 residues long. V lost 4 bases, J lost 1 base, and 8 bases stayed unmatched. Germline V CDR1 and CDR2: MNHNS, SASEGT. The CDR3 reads CASSVGPTSGQETQYF. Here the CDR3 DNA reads TGTGCCAGCAGTGTGGGGCCTACTAGCGGCCAAGAGACCCAGTACTTC.

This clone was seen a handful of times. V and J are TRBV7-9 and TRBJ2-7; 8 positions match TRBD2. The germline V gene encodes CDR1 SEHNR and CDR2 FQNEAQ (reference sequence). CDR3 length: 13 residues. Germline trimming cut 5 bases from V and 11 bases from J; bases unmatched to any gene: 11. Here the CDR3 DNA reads TGTGCCAGCAGCCCCGCCGGGGGGGGTGAGGAGTACGTC. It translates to CASSPAGGGEEYV.

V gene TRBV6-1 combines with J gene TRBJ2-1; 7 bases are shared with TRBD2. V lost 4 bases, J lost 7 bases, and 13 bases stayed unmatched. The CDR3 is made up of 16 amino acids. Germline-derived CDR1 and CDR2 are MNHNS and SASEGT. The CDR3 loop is CASSAVLAGPGNEQFF. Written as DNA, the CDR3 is TGTGCCAGCAGTGCCGTTTTAGCGGGCCCAGGGAATGAGCAGTTCTTC.

The DNA of the CDR3 is TGTGCCAGCTCACCACCAGGACCATTGGGGCACTCCTATAATTCACCCCTCCACTTT. This codes for CASSPPGPLGHSYNSPLHF. The chain joins TRBV18 to TRBJ1-6; D is perhaps TRBD1 (5 bases). Germline V gene data show CDR1 as KGHSH and CDR2 as LQKENI. V was pared by 0 bases and J by 0 bases, with 15 bases between. This CDR3 is built from 19 residues.

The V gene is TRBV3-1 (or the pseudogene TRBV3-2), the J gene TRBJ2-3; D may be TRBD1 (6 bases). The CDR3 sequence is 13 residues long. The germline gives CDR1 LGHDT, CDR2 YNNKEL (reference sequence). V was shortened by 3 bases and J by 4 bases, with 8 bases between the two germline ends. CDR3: CASSQAGADTQYF. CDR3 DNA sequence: TGTGCCAGCAGCCAGGCAGGGGCAGATACGCAGTATTTT.

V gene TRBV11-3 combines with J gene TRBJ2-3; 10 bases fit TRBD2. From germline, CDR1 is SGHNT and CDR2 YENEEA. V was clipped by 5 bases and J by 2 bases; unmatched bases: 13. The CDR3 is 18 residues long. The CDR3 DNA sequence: TGTGCCAGCAGCCGAGGGGAGCTAGCGGGGGAGTTCACAGATACGCAGTATTTT. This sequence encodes CASSRGELAGEFTDTQYF.

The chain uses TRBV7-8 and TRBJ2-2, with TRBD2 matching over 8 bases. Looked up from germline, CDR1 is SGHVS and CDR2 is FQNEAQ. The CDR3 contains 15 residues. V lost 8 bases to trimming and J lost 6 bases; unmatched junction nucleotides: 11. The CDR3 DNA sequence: TGTGCCAGCCTAGAGGCGGGGGGTGGCGCCGGGGAGCTGTTTTTT. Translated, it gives CASLEAGGGAGELFF.

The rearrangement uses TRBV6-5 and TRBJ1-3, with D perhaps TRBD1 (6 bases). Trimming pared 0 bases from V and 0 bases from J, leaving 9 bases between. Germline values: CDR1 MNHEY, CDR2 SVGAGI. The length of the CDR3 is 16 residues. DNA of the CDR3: TGTGCCAGCAGTTACTCCCGGGACAACTCTGGAAACACCATATATTTT. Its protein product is CASSYSRDNSGNTIYF.

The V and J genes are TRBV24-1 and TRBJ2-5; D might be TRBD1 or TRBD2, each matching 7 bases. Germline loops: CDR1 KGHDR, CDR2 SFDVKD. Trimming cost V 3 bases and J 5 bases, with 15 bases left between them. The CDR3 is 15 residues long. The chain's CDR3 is CATSDPRQGGETQYF. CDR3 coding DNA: TGTGCCACCAGTGATCCCCGACAGGGAGGGGAGACCCAGTACTTC.

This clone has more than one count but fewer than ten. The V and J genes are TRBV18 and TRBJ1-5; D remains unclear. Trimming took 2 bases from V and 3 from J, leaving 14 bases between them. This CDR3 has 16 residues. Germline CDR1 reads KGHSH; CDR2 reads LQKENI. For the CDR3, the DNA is TGTGCCAGCTCACCATATCATGGTGAGAACAATCAGCCCCAGCATTTT. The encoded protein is CASSPYHGENNQPQHF.

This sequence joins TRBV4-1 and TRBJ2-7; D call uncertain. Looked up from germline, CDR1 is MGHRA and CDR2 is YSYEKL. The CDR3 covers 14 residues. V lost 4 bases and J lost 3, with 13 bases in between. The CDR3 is CASSLFVGFYEQYV. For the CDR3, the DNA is TGCGCCAGCAGCCTATTCGTCGGTTTCTACGAGCAGTACGTC.

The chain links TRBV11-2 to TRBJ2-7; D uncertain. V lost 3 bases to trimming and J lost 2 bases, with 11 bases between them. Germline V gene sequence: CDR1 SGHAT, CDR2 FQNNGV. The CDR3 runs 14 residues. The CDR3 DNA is TGTGCCAGCAGCTTGTCCGGAACTACCTACGAGCAGTACGTC. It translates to CASSLSGTTYEQYV.

The CDR3 spells CASRSGGAGQPQHF. The CDR3 DNA is TGTGCCAGTAGGTCGGGGGGGGCTGGCCAGCCCCAGCATTTT. The chain carries TRBV19 and TRBJ1-5; maybe TRBD1 (6 bases). This CDR3 has 14 amino acids. The V and J ends lost 6 bases and 7 bases respectively, with 16 bases between them. The V gene's germline CDR1 is LNHDA and CDR2 SQIVND (reference sequence).

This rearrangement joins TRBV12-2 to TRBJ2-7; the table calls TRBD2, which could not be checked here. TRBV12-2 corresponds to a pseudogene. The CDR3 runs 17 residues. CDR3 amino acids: CASRRLAGGPKAYEQYV. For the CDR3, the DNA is TGTGCAAGTCGCCGTCTAGCGGGGGGGCCCAAGGCTTACGAGCAGTACGTC.

Written as DNA, the CDR3 is TGTGCCAGCAGTTACTCGATACAGGGAGGCATCTCGTCTCAGCCCCAGCATTTT. Amino acids: CASSYSIQGGISSQPQHF. The chain joins TRBV6-2 or TRBV6-3 to TRBJ1-5; a weak D match, TRBD1 (6 bases). Trimming left V 0 bases short and J 6 bases short, with 21 bases between. The CDR3 length is 18 residues. The V gene's germline CDR1 is MNHEY and CDR2 SVGEGT.

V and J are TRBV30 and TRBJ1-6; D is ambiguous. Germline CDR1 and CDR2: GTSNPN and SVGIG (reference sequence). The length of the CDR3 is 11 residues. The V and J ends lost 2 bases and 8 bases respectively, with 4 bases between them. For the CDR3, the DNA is TGTGCCTGGAGTCGGGATTCACCCCTCCACTTT. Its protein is CAWSRDSPLHF.

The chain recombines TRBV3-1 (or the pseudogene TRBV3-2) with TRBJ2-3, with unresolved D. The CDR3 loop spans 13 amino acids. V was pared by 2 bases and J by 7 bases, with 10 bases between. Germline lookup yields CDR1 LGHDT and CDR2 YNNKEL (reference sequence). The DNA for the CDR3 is TGTGCCAGCAGCCAACCGACTGGTAATACGCAGTATTTT. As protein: CASSQPTGNTQYF.

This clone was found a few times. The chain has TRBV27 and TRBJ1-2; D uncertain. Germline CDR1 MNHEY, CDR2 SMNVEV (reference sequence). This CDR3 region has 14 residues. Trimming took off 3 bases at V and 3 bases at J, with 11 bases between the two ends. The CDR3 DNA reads TGTGCCAGCAGTTTGGGAGGGCCACACTATGGCTACACCTTC. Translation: CASSLGGPHYGYTF.